One T cell receptor (beta chain) is described in this entry. The target antigen is unknown. This sample was taken from a study of blood T cells in healthy people across ages. Study conclusions and caveats: Leaving the PBMCs unsorted stopped any conclusive comparison of naive versus antigen-experienced cells.

The second PCR ran about 7 to 12 cycles with a sample-barcoded 5' primer and J-beta primers. TCRdb re-derived calls from the 5' RACE reads in MiXCR, one entry per CDR3 protein. The table includes 500,000 to 650,000 distinct CDR3 sequences, about 27% detected once. The germline V and J ends were trimmed by 5 bases and 2 bases, with 10 bases remaining between them. Germline CDR1 and CDR2: MNHEY and SVGEGT. This CDR3 is built from 14 residues. This same sample was also part of a study on T cells of mothers and their children.

The V gene is TRBV6-2 or TRBV6-3, the J gene TRBJ2-1, with D perhaps given as TRBD1 or TRBD2 (5 bases each). Sequencing was performed on blood. The receptor comes from a boy aged 2 to 9 in good health. The CDR3 DNA reads as TGTGCCAGCAGTAGAGGGGCCCCCTACAATGAGCAGTTCTTC. Amino acids: CASSRGAPYNEQFF.